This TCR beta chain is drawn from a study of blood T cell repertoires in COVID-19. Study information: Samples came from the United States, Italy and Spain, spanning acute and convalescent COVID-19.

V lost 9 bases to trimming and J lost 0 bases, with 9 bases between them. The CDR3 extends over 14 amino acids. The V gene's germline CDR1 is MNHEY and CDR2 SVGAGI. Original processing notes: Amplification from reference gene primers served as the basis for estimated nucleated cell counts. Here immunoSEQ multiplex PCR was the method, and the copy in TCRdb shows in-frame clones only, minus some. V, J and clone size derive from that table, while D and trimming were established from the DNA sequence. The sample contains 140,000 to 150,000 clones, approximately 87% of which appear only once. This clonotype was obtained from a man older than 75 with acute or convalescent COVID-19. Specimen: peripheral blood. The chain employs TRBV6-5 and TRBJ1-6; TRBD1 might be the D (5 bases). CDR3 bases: TGTGCCAGTAGACAGAGCTCCTATAATTCACCCCTCCACTTT. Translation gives CASRQSSYNSPLHF.